The rows below give T cell receptor beta chains drawn from one sample of a study of T cell responses to AZD1222 COVID-19 vaccine. The table came from immunoSEQ multiplex PCR; TCRdb's copy has only in-frame clones and leaves some out. The repertoire consists of about 120,000 clones, with 85% to 90% occurring once and the leading ten covering around 2.9%. The starting material was peripheral blood, obtained 28 days after the second AZD1222 dose. The receptors originated from an adult who received the AZD1222 COVID-19 vaccine. The CDR3 runs from the conserved cysteine through the conserved F or W. The order of the fields is D gene, V gene, J gene, clone size, CDR3 DNA, CDR3 protein. The D gene is left open where the match is weak. Not every row has a clone size; where given, it reads once, few, many or a size class.

NA	TRBV6-5	TRBJ1-5	NA	TGTGCCAGCAGTCGGAATAGCAATCAGCCCCAGCATTTT	CASSRNSNQPQHF
NA	TRBV5-4	TRBJ1-1	once	TGTGCCAGCATCCTAGGAGCTCAAGCTTTCTTT	CASILGAQAFF
NA	TRBV29-1	TRBJ2-1	NA	TGCAGCGTTGTTATACAGTTCAATGAGCAGTTCTTC	CSVVIQFNEQFF
NA	TRBV6-4	TRBJ1-6	NA	TGTGCCAGCAGTGACAGGGCAGGGGATTCACCCCTCCACTTT	CASSDRAGDSPLHF
TRBD2	TRBV10-2	TRBJ2-3	NA	TGCGCCAGCAGTGATCTAGCGGGGGCAGATACGCAGTATTTT	CASSDLAGADTQYF
NA	TRBV19	TRBJ1-2	once	TGTGCCAGTAGTAGTAAACCTAACTATGGCTACACCTTC	CASSSKPNYGYTF
NA	TRBV5-1	TRBJ2-3	few	TGCGCCAGCAGCCCGATGGCGGGGGCCACAGATACGCAGTATTTT	CASSPMAGATDTQYF
TRBD1	TRBV28	TRBJ1-2	NA	TGTGCCAGCAGTTTATCGACAGGGACTGGCTACACCTTC	CASSLSTGTGYTF
NA	TRBV18	TRBJ1-2	NA	TGTGCCAGCTCATCCCTCCTTACTACTAACTATGGCTACACCTTC	CASSSLLTTNYGYTF
TRBD2	TRBV24-1	TRBJ2-1	many	TGTGCCACCAGTGATTCGACTAGCGTCCACAATGAGCAGTTCTTC	CATSDSTSVHNEQFF
TRBD2	TRBV6-5	TRBJ2-7	NA	TGTGCCAGCAGTTACTCGGCGGGGGGGCCCTACGAGCAGTACTTC	CASSYSAGGPYEQYF
TRBD1	TRBV4-1	TRBJ1-5	NA	TGCGCCAGCAGCCTGCGGGACAGAGAAAATCAGCCCCAGCATTTT	CASSLRDRENQPQHF
NA	TRBV20-1	TRBJ2-7	NA	TGCAGTGCTAGGGTTCTCTACGAGCAGTACTTC	CSARVLYEQYF
NA	TRBV18	TRBJ1-1	NA	TGTGCCAGCTCACAACAGGGTTGGACTGAAGCTTTCTTT	CASSQQGWTEAFF
TRBD1	TRBV9	TRBJ1-5	few	TGTGCCAGCAGCCGGACAGGTAAACAGCCCCAGCATTTT	CASSRTGKQPQHF
TRBD1	TRBV7-2	TRBJ1-6	NA	TGTGCCAGCAGCCAATTGTCGGGACAGGGGGCACCCCTCCACTTT	CASSQLSGQGAPLHF
NA	TRBV28	TRBJ2-4	NA	TGTGCCAGCAGTTCTGGATCCGGTTCACAGGGAAACATTCAGTACTTC	CASSSGSGSQGNIQYF
NA	TRBV6-5	TRBJ1-5	few	TGTGCCAGCAGTTCCCCAGCCGGTCAGCCCCAGCATTTT	CASSSPAGQPQHF
NA	TRBV9	TRBJ2-1	few	TGTGCCAGCAACGGGGATGACAATGAGCAGTTCTTC	CASNGDDNEQFF
NA	TRBV2	TRBJ1-2	NA	TGTGCCAGCAGTGAGGGGGAGAATGGCTACACCTTC	CASSEGENGYTF
TRBD1	TRBV29-1	TRBJ1-2	NA	TGCAGCGTTGCCCTGGACAGGGGGACTTATGGCTACACCTTC	CSVALDRGTYGYTF
NA	TRBV9	TRBJ1-4	NA	TGTGCCAGCAGCGCAGGAGGGAGTGAAAAACTGTTTTTT	CASSAGGSEKLFF